Below, one TCR beta chain is given with its context. No antigen is known for it. TCRdb keeps only in-frame clones here, not all; method: immunoSEQ multiplex PCR. The sample has around 81,000 clones; about 85% are singletons. The data originate from a study of identifying expanded T cells in peripheral blood. The study, taken as a whole, reports: Differentially abundant clones: roughly 1.2 between replicates, about 15 at about 13 days, 19 to 20 at four.

During the collection period, no donor immune events like infections were recorded. The V end lost 4 bases, the J end lost 5 bases, and 17 bases lay between the germline ends. The CDR3 is 15 residues long. The germline V gene has CDR1 SEHNR and CDR2 FQNEAQ (reference sequence). The chain employs TRBV7-9 and TRBJ1-1; D is possibly TRBD1 (6 bases). Sequencing was done on a sample of blood. The sequence was obtained from a person aged 18 to 70 in good health. DNA for the CDR3: TGTGCCAGCAGCTACAGTTACGGACAGAAAACTGAAGCTTTCTTT. It specifies CASSYSYGQKTEAFF. Supplemented by reference TRBV7-9 and TRBJ1-1, the full variable domain reads DTGVSQNPRHKITKRGQNVTFRCDPISEHNRLYWYRQTLGQGPEFLTYFQNEAQLEKSRLLSDRFSAERPKGSFSTLEIQRTEQGDSAMYLCASSYSYGQKTEAFFGQGTRLTVV.